The present T cell receptor (beta chain) was sequenced within a study of blood T cell repertoires in COVID-19. Study-wide background: There were acute and convalescent COVID-19 samples, and they came from the United States, Italy and Spain. T cells, B-cell-depleted T cells, or PBMCs provided the cDNA or gDNA that served as material.

The CDR3 is 14 residues long. After removal of 1 base from V and 9 bases from J, the junction contained 7 bases not matched to a gene. The germline V gene encodes CDR1 MNHEY and CDR2 SMNVEV (reference sequence). In the original processing: Reference gene primer amplification yielded estimated nucleated cell counts. Using immunoSEQ multiplex PCR, the repertoire was profiled, and TCRdb retains in-frame clones only, with some absent. That table supplies the V and J calls and clone size; D and trimming were determined from the DNA. This table holds a few hundred thousand clones, roughly 90% found once. The J gene is TRBJ1-1, the V gene TRBV27; 8 bases fit TRBD1. Source material: peripheral blood. The source is a man aged 40-49 years with active or convalescent COVID-19. The CDR3 DNA reads TGTGCCAGCAGTTTATTGGGCAGGGGGCGTAAAGCTTTCTTT. Amino acids: CASSLLGRGRKAFF.